The text below deals with one T cell receptor beta chain. The target antigen is unknown. The sample belongs to a study of shared clonotypes between healthy human individuals. The study's findings and limits: When compared with the clonotypes that were shared by all four sorted-subset donors, the non-shared clonotypes turned out to have lower generation probabilities. Generally, naive subsets came out with larger estimated richness than memory subsets.

In the naive CD8 group, cells lacked CD45RO and were positively selected for CCR7, so terminally differentiated effector memory CD45RA+ cells were left out. Replicate sorted-subset PCRs were loaded with around 200 ng DNA, about 30,000 T cell genomes. The method was immunoSEQ multiplex PCR; TCRdb's version includes in-frame clones alone and lacks a portion of them. The sample carries about 820,000 clones, 85% to 95% recorded once. This TCR derives from a man aged 25 to 40 in good health. Material for sequencing was naive CD8+ T cells sorted from blood.

The CDR3 is CASSLARVSTDTQYF. The CDR3 DNA follows: TGCGCCAGCAGCTTGGCGCGGGTTAGCACAGATACGCAGTATTTT. The chain uses TRBV5-1 and TRBJ2-3; tentatively, D is TRBD2 (5 bases). Per the germline V gene, CDR1 is SGHRS and CDR2 is YFSETQ. V was trimmed by 0 bases and J by 0 bases, leaving 8 bases between them. The CDR3 consists of 15 residues.